The clone carrying this T cell receptor beta chain was found once. V lost 4 bases to trimming and J lost 2 bases; unmatched junction nucleotides: 8. Germline CDR1 is PRHDT and CDR2 is FYEKMQ (reference sequence). This CDR3 comprises 18 residues. Using immunoSEQ multiplex PCR, the repertoire was profiled, and TCRdb retains in-frame clones only, with some absent. The data show around 56,000 clones, around 94% seen once. This specimen comes from a study of T cell changes during pregnancy in multiple sclerosis. The sample in question was CD8+ T cells from peripheral blood mononuclear cells, obtained after pregnancy. This sequence joins TRBV13 and TRBJ2-7, with 16 bases fitting TRBD2. This clonotype originated in a female donor with multiple sclerosis, enrolled in a pregnancy study. For the CDR3, the DNA is TGTGCCAGCAGCTCGGGGACTAGCGGGAGGGCAGGAGCCTACGAGCAGTACTTC. This gives the protein CASSSGTSGRAGAYEQYF.